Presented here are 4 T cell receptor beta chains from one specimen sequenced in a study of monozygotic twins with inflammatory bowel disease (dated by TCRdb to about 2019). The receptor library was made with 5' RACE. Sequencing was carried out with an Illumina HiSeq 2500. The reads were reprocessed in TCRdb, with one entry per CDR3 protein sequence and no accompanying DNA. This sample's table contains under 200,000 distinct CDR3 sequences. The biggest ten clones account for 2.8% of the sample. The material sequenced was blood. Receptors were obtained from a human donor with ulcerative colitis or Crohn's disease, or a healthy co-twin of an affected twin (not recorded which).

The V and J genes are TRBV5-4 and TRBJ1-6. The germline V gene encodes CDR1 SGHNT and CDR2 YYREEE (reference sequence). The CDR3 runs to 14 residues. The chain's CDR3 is CASSGSSYNSPLHF.

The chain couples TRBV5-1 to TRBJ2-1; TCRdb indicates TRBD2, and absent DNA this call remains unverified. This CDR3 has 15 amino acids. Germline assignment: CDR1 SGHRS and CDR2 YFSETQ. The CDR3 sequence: CASSPAGKRENEQFF.

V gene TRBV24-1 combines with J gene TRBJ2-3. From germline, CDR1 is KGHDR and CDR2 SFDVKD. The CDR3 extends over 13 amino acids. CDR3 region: CATREDGTDTQYF.

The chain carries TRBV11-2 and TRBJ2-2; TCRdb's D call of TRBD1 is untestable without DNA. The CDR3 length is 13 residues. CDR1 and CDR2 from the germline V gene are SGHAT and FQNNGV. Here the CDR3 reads CASSPDRTGGLFF.